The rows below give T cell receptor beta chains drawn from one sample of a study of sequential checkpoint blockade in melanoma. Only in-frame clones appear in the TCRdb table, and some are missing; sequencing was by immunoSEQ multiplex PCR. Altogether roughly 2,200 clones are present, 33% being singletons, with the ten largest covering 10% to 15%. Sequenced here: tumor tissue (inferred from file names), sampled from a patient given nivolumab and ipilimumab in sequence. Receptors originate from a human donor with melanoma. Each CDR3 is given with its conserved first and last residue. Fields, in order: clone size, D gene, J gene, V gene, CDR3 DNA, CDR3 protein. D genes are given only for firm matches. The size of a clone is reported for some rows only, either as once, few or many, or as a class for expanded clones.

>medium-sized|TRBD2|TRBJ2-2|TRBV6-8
TGTGCCATCAGAACTAGCGAGAACACCGGGGAGCTGTTTTTT
CAIRTSENTGELFF
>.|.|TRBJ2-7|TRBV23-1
TGCGCCAGCAGTCAATTATTTCGGAAACCCTACGAGCAGTACTTC
CASSQLFRKPYEQYF
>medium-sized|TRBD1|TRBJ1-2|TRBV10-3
TGTGCCATCAGTGAGACCGAGACAGGGGTTGATGGCTACACCTTC
CAISETETGVDGYTF
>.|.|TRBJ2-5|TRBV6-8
TGTGCCAGCAGTTACGTATCTGGAGAGACCCAGTACTTC
CASSYVSGETQYF
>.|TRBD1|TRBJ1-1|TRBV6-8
TGTGCCATTCGCTATGACACAGGGGGCACTGAAGCTTTCTTT
CAIRYDTGGTEAFF
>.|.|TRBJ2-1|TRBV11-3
TGTGCCAGCAGCTCACCGGGACTCCCTTTTGAGCAGTTCTTC
CASSSPGLPFEQFF
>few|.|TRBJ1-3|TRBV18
TGTGCCAGCTCACTCGCTACCCGGGGAACTCTCTCTGGAAACACCATATATTTT
CASSLATRGTLSGNTIYF
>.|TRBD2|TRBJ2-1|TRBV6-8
TGTGCCAGCAGTTACTCGATTCGCGGGAGGGCCTATAATGAGCAGTTCTTC
CASSYSIRGRAYNEQFF
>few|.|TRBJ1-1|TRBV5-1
TGCGCCAGCAGCTTGTTGGGGGTAAACACTGAAGCTTTCTTT
CASSLLGVNTEAFF
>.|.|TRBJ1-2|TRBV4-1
TGCACCAGCAGCCTCAATAGTGAGGGATACTATGGCTACACCTTC
CTSSLNSEGYYGYTF
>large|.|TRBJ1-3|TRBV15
TGTGCCACCAGCAGAGACGGGGGGGGTTTCTCTGGAAACACCATATATTTT
CATSRDGGGFSGNTIYF
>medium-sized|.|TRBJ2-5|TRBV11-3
TGTGCCAGCAGCGGGGGGGAATACAGGGGCCTGGAGACCCAGTACTTC
CASSGGEYRGLETQYF
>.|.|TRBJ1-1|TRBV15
TGTGCCACCAGCAGAGATCCCCCCGGTCGGAGCACTGAAGCTTTCTTT
CATSRDPPGRSTEAFF
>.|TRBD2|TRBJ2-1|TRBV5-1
TGCGCCAGCAGTCCGGGTGGGACTAGCGCAACAAGTGAGCAGTTCTTC
CASSPGGTSATSEQFF
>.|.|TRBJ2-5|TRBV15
TGTGCCACCAGCAGAGATGCCCAACAGCAAGAGACCCAGTACTTC
CATSRDAQQQETQYF
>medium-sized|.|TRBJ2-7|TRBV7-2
TGTGCCAGCAGCTTCGGGCCCTCCTACGAGCAGTACTTC
CASSFGPSYEQYF
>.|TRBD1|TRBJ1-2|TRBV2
TGTGCCAGCAGCTTCGGACAGGGGAGGCTCGGCTACACCTTC
CASSFGQGRLGYTF
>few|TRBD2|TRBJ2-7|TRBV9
TGTGCCAGCAGTGAGGCGGCGGGAGGACTCTACGAGCAGTACTTC
CASSEAAGGLYEQYF
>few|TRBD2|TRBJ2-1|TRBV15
TGTGCCACCAGCGGACGGACTAGCTGGGGCAATGAGCAGTTCTTC
CATSGRTSWGNEQFF
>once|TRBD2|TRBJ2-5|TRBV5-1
TGCGCCAGCAGCTTGCGGTCACCTTCCGGGACCTCTGGGGGGGACCAGTACTTC
CASSLRSPSGTSGGDQYF
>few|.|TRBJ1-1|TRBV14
TGTGCCAGCAGCCCGGAAAACACTGAAGCTTTCTTT
CASSPENTEAFF
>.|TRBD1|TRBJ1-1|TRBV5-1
TGCGCCAGCAGCCTTGACAGGGTGGACACTGAAGCTTTCTTT
CASSLDRVDTEAFF
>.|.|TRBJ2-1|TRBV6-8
TGTGCCAGCAAGTCCTATCTTAGTCGGGACGGACGCAACAATGAGCAGTTCTTC
CASKSYLSRDGRNNEQFF